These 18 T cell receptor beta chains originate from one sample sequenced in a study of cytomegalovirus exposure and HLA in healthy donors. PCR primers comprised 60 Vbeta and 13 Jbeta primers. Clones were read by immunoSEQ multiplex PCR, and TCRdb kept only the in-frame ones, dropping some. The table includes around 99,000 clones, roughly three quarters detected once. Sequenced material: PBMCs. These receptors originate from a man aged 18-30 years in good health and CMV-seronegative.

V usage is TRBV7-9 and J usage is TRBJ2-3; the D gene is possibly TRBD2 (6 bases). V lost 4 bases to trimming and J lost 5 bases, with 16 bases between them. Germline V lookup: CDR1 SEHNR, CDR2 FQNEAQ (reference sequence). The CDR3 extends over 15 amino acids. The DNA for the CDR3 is TGTGCCAGCAGCTATTTGACAACCGGGGGAGATACGCAGTATTTT. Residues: CASSYLTTGGDTQYF.

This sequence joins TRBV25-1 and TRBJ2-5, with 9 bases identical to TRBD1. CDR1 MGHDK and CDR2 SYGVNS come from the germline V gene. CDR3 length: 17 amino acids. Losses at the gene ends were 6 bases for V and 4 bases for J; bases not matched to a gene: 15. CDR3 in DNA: TGTGCCAGCAGCGTCCGTAGGGGGACAGGGCGTGGAGAGACCCAGTACTTC. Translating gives CASSVRRGTGRGETQYF. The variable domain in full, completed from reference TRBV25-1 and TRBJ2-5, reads EADIYQTPRYLVIGTGKKITLECSQTMGHDKMYWYQQDPGMELHLIHYSYGVNSTEKGDLSSESTVSRIRTEHFPLTLESARPSHTSQYLCASSVRRGTGRGETQYFGPGTRLLVL.

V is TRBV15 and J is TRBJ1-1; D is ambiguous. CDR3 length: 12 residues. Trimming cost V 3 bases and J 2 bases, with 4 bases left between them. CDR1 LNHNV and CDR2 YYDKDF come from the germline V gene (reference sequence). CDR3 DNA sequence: TGTGCCACCAGCAGGGCCAACACTGAAGCTTTCTTT. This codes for CATSRANTEAFF.

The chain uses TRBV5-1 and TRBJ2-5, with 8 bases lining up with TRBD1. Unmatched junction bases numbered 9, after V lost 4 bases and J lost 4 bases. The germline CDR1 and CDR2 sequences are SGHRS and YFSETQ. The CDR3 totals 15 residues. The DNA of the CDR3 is TGCGCCAGCAGCCCCTCGAGGACAGGGCCAGAGACCCAGTACTTC. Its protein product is CASSPSRTGPETQYF.

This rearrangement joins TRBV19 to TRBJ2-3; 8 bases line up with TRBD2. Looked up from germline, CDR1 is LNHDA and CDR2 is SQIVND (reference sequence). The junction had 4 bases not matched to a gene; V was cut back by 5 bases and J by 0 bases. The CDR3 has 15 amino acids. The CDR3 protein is CASSPKRGSTDTQYF. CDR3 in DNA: TGTGCCAGTAGTCCTAAGCGGGGGAGCACAGATACGCAGTATTTT.

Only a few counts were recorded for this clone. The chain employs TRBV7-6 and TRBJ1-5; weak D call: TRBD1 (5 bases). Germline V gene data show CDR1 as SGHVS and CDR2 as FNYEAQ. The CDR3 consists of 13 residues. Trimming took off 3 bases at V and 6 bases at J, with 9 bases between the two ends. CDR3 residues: CASSFTGGQPQHF. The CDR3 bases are TGTGCCAGCAGCTTTACGGGGGGTCAGCCCCAGCATTTT.

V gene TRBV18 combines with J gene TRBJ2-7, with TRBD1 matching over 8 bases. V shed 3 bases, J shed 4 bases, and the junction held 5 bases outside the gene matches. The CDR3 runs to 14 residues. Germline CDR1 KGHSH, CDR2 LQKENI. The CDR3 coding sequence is TGTGCCAGCTCACCTAGGACAGGGAGTTACGAGCAGTACTTC. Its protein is CASSPRTGSYEQYF. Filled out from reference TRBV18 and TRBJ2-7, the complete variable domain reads NAGVMQNPRHLVRRRGQEARLRCSPMKGHSHVYWYRQLPEEGLKFMVYLQKENIIDESGMPKERFSAEFPKEGPSILRIQQVVRGDSAAYFCASSPRTGSYEQYFGPGTRLTVT.

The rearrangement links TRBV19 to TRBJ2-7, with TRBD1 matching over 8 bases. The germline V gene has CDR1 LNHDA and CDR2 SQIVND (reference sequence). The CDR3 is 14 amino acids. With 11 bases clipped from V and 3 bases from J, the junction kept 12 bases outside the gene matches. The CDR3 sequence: CAAKEGQDLYEQYF. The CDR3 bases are TGTGCCGCCAAGGAGGGACAGGACCTCTACGAGCAGTACTTC.

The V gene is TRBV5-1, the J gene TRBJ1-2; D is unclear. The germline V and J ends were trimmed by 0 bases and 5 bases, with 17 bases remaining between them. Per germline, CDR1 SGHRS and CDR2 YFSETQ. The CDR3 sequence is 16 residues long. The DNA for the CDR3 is TGCGCCAGCAGCTTGGACGTAGGGAGGCCCGCTTATGGCTACACCTTC. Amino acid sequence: CASSLDVGRPAYGYTF.

The CDR3 reads CATSRDQPTAAGTERYF. DNA for the CDR3: TGTGCCACCAGCAGAGACCAACCTACCGCCGCCGGGACAGAGCGGTACTTC. The rearrangement joins TRBV15 to TRBJ2-5; TRBD1 agrees at 7 bases. Germline CDR1 reads LNHNV; CDR2 reads YYDKDF (reference sequence). With V trimmed by 0 bases and J by 13 bases, 20 bases remained unmatched. The CDR3 is 17 amino acids.

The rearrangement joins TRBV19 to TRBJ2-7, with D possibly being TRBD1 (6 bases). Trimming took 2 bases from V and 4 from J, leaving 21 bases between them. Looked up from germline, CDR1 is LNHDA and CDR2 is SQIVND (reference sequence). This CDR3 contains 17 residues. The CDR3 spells CASSIRPTGSGKYEQYF. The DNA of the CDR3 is TGTGCCAGTAGTATAAGGCCCACAGGGTCGGGAAAATACGAGCAGTACTTC.

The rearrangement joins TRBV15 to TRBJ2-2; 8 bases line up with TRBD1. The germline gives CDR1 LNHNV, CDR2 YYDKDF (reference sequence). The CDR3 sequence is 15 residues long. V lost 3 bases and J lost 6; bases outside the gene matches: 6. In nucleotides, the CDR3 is TGTGCCACCAGCAGGCAGGGGGCAACCGCCGGGGAGCTGTTTTTT. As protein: CATSRQGATAGELFF. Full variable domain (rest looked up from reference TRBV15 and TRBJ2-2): DAMVIQNPRYQVTQFGKPVTLSCSQTLNHNVMYWYQQKSSQAPKLLFHYYDKDFNNEADTPDNFQSRRPNTSFCFLDIRSPGLGDTAMYLCATSRQGATAGELFFGEGSRLTVL.

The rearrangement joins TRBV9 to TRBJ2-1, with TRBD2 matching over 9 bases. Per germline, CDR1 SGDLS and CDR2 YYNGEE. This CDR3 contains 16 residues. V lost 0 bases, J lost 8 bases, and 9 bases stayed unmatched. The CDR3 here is CASSVAGGGAADEQFF. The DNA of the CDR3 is TGTGCCAGCAGCGTAGCGGGCGGGGGGGCCGCGGATGAGCAGTTCTTC.

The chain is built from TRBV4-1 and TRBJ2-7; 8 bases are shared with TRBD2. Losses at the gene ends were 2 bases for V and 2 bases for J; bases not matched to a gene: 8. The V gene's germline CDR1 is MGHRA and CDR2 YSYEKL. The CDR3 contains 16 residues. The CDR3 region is CASSQLAGGQTYEQYF. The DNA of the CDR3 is TGCGCCAGCAGCCAACTCGCGGGAGGCCAAACCTACGAGCAGTACTTC.

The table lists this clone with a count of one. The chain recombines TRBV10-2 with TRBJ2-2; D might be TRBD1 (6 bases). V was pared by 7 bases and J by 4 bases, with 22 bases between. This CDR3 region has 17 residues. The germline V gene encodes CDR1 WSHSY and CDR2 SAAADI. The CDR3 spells CASNGRGLHRVTGELFF. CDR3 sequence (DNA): TGCGCCAGCAACGGCAGGGGCCTACACAGAGTCACCGGGGAGCTGTTTTTT.

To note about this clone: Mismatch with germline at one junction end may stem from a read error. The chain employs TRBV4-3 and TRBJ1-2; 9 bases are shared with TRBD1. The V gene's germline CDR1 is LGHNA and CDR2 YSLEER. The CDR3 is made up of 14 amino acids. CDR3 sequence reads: CASSLLQGAAGYPF. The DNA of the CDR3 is TGCGCCAGCAGCCTCCTACAGGGGGCGGCTGGCTACCCCTTC.

CDR3 residues: CASNLPESGDTQYF. For the CDR3, the DNA is TGTGCCAGCAACCTTCCGGAGTCGGGAGATACGCAGTATTTT. V is TRBV7-3 and J is TRBJ2-3; D is undetermined. Trimming shortened V by 7 bases and J by 5 bases, and 16 bases separated the two germline ends. The CDR3 spans 14 residues. Germline CDR1 reads SGHTA; CDR2 reads FQGTGA.

The CDR3 DNA reads as TGTGCCAGCAGCGTAGCAGGAAGTAATGAAAAACTGTTTTTT. As protein: CASSVAGSNEKLFF. J is TRBJ1-4 and V is TRBV9; D is unresolved. Germline loops: CDR1 SGDLS, CDR2 YYNGEE. V gave up 0 bases and J gave up 4 bases, with 7 bases separating them. The CDR3 covers 14 residues.